This entry lists 3 T cell receptor beta chains sequenced from one sample in a study of T cell responses to AZD1222 COVID-19 vaccine. The method was immunoSEQ multiplex PCR; TCRdb's version includes in-frame clones alone and lacks a portion of them. This table holds roughly 150,000 clones, 88% found once. The sequences come from peripheral blood, collected on day 0 of MenACWY control vaccination. Receptor source: an adult in good health.

CDR3 sequence reads: CASSLGADSTDTQYF. CDR3 in DNA: TGTGCCAGCAGTTTGGGAGCGGATAGCACAGATACGCAGTATTTT. The chain has TRBV28 and TRBJ2-3; D is perhaps TRBD2 (5 bases). The CDR3 totals 15 residues. V dropped 3 bases and J dropped 0 bases, with 10 bases sitting between them. Germline V lookup: CDR1 MDHEN, CDR2 SYDVKM.

The rearrangement joins TRBV4-1 to TRBJ2-7; TRBD1 is a possible D gene (6 bases). CDR3 length: 15 residues. Per germline, CDR1 MGHRA and CDR2 YSYEKL. Trimming pared 0 bases from V and 3 bases from J, leaving 12 bases between. DNA for the CDR3: TGCGCCAGCAGCCAAGATTTGGGCAGGGGCTACGAGCAGTACTTC. Encoded protein: CASSQDLGRGYEQYF.

This chain joins TRBV6-4 and TRBJ1-1; possibly TRBD1 for D (5 bases). Germline V gives CDR1 MRHNA, CDR2 SNTAGT. V was shortened by 6 bases and J by 2 bases, with 10 bases between the two germline ends. The CDR3 has 13 residues. The CDR3 region is CASSWDGNTEAFF. The CDR3 region has the DNA TGTGCCAGCAGCTGGGACGGTAACACTGAAGCTTTCTTT.